This T cell receptor beta chain emerged from a study of blood T cell repertoires in COVID-19. Study overall: Acute and convalescent COVID-19 specimens originated in the United States, Italy and Spain.

In the authors' methods: By means of reference gene primer amplification, nucleated cell counts were estimated. Generated by immunoSEQ multiplex PCR, the TCRdb table keeps only in-frame clones and is missing some. Clonal size and the V and J genes are those of that table, whereas D and trimming came from the DNA. This table has 240,000 or so clones, about 80% appearing once. This clone has more than one count but fewer than ten. V was clipped by 4 bases and J by 4 bases; unmatched bases: 12. Per germline, CDR1 GTSNPN and CDR2 SVGIG (reference sequence). The CDR3 is made up of 16 amino acids. The sample taken for sequencing was peripheral blood. This receptor was obtained from a woman older than 75 with acute or convalescent COVID-19. The chain is built from TRBV30 and TRBJ2-1; 8 bases are a match to TRBD1. CDR3 DNA: TGTGCCTGGACCCCTTGGACAGGGTTGTCTTACAATGAGCAGTTCTTC. Its protein is CAWTPWTGLSYNEQFF. Supplemented by reference TRBV30 and TRBJ2-1, the full variable domain reads SQTIHQWPATLVQPVGSPLSLECTVEGTSNPNLYWYRQAAGRGLQLLFYSVGIGQISSEVPQNLSASRPQDRQFILSSKKLLLSDSGFYLCAWTPWTGLSYNEQFFGPGTRLTVL.